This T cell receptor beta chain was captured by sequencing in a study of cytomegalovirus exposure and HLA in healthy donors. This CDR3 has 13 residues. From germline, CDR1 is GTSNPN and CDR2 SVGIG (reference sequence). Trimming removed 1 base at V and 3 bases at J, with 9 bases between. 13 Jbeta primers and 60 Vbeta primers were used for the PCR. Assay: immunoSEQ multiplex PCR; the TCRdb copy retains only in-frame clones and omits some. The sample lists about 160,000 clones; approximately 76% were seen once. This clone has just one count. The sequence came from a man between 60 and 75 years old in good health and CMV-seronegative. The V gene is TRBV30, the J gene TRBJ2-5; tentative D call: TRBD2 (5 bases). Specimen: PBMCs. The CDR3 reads CAWSAGLEETQYF. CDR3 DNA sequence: TGTGCCTGGAGTGCTGGACTTGAAGAGACCCAGTACTTC. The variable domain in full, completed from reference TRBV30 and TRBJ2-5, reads SQTIHQWPATLVQPVGSPLSLECTVEGTSNPNLYWYRQAAGRGLQLLFYSVGIGQISSEVPQNLSASRPQDRQFILSSKKLLLSDSGFYLCAWSAGLEETQYFGPGTRLLVL.